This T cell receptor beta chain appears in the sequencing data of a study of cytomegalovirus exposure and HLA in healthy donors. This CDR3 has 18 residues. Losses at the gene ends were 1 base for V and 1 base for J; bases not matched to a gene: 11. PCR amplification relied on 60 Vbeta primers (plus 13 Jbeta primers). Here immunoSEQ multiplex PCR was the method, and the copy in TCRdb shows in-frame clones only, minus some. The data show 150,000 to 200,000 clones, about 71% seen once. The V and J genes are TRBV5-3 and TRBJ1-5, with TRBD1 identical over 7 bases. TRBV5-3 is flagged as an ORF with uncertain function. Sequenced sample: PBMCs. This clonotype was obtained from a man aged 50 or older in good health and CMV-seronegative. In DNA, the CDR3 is TGTGCCAGAAGCTTGATGGCTTGCGGGACAGAGAGCAATCAGCCCCAGCATTTT. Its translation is CARSLMACGTESNQPQHF.